A selection of T cell receptor beta chains follows, all from one sample in a study of T-cell memory formation after mild COVID-19. TCRdb reanalysed the 5' RACE reads using MiXCR and keeps one entry per CDR3 protein. Among 350,000 to 400,000 distinct CDR3 sequences listed, approximately 15% were seen once. Material for sequencing was PBMCs or a T cell subset sorted from them (not recorded which). These receptors came from a young man who had mild COVID-19 (a few samples of this study predate the infection). Cell type and time point are not known. Both conserved end residues are part of each CDR3. D genes are given only for firm matches. Clone size is shown for a subset of rows, as once, few, many or a class of expanded clone.

TRBJ1-5,.,TRBV20-1,.,CSAIRLDGGQPQHF,TGCAGTGCTATCCGTCTCGACGGCGGTCAGCCCCAGCATTTT
TRBJ1-1,TRBD1,TRBV5-1,many,CASSPWTGGLNTEAFF,TGCGCCAGCAGCCCGTGGACAGGGGGCTTGAACACTGAAGCTTTCTTT
TRBJ1-2,.,TRBV2,few,CASSPSGAGYTF,TGTGCCAGCAGTCCCTCCGGGGCCGGCTACACCTTC
TRBJ1-5,TRBD1,TRBV6-2/TRBV6-3,.,CASSRQGAQPQHF,TGTGCCAGCAGCCGACAGGGGGCTCAGCCCCAGCATTTT
TRBJ2-7,TRBD1,TRBV11-3,.,CASSRSDRGDEQYF,TGTGCCAGCAGCCGATCGGACAGGGGTGACGAGCAGTACTTC
TRBJ2-2,TRBD1,TRBV27,.,CASSDRVGTGELFF,TGTGCCAGCAGCGACAGGGTTGGAACCGGGGAGCTGTTTTTT
TRBJ1-1,.,TRBV12-3/TRBV12-4,.,CASSFKGANTEAFF,TGTGCCAGCAGTTTTAAGGGAGCTAACACTGAAGCTTTCTTT
TRBJ2-7,TRBD1,TRBV6-5,.,CASSYFPGQGYEQYF,TGTGCCAGCAGTTACTTTCCGGGACAGGGTTACGAGCAGTACTTC
TRBJ2-3,TRBD2,TRBV11-2,.,CASSYVSGGGTDTQYF,TGTGCCAGCAGCTACGTTTCCGGGGGGGGCACAGATACGCAGTATTTT
TRBJ1-4,.,TRBV12-3/TRBV12-4,.,CASSLRTTNEKLFF,TGTGCCAGCAGTTTACGTACAACTAATGAAAAACTGTTTTTT
TRBJ1-2,TRBD1,TRBV9,few,CASSLKGQLDGYGYTF,TGTGCCAGCAGCCTTAAGGGACAGCTAGATGGCTATGGCTACACCTTC
TRBJ1-2,.,TRBV2,few,CASRRVPVSGGYTF,TGTGCCAGCAGGCGAGTGCCCGTTTCGGGTGGCTACACCTTC
TRBJ2-5,TRBD1,TRBV19,.,CASSFHRGAGETQYF,TGTGCCAGTAGTTTCCACAGGGGCGCCGGGGAGACCCAGTACTTC
TRBJ2-1,TRBD1,TRBV10-3,few,CAISELQGASLNEQFF,TGTGCCATCAGTGAGCTACAGGGGGCGAGCCTCAATGAGCAGTTCTTC
TRBJ1-3,.,TRBV11-2,.,CASSLDRGGSGNTIYF,TGTGCCAGCAGCTTAGACCGGGGGGGATCTGGAAACACCATATATTTT
TRBJ2-3,.,TRBV6-5,.,CASSYAPSGPSTDTQYF,TGTGCCAGCAGTTACGCTCCCAGCGGGCCTAGCACAGATACGCAGTATTTT
TRBJ2-7,TRBD1,TRBV12-3/TRBV12-4,.,CASSPFGTVPYEQYF,TGTGCCAGCAGTCCCTTCGGGACAGTACCCTACGAGCAGTACTTC
TRBJ2-1,.,TRBV7-9,many,CASSVGFLVEQFF,TGTGCCAGCAGTGTGGGGTTTTTGGTCGAGCAGTTCTTC
TRBJ2-2,.,TRBV6-5,few,CASSYSTGGELFF,TGTGCCAGCAGTTACTCGACGGGGGGGGAGCTGTTTTTT
TRBJ2-1,.,TRBV12-3/TRBV12-4,few,CASSYRHHEQFF,TGTGCCAGCAGCTACCGACATCATGAGCAGTTCTTC
TRBJ2-7,TRBD2,TRBV9,many,CASSPGLAGVYEQYF,TGTGCCAGCAGCCCAGGGCTAGCGGGGGTCTACGAGCAGTACTTC
TRBJ1-6,.,TRBV12-3/TRBV12-4,.,CASSPGRGLAAPLHF,TGTGCCAGCAGTCCGGGACGGGGTTTAGCGGCACCCCTCCACTTT
TRBJ1-1,.,TRBV6-2/TRBV6-3,many,CASSSQGLGTEAFF,TGTGCCAGCAGTTCGCAGGGGTTGGGCACTGAAGCTTTCTTT
TRBJ1-5,.,TRBV5-8,.,CATKGHLTNQPQHF,TGTGCCACCAAGGGACACCTGACCAATCAGCCCCAGCATTTT
TRBJ1-5,.,TRBV19,few,CASKDNHDSGLWPQHF,TGTGCCAGTAAGGACAACCACGACAGCGGGTTGTGGCCCCAGCATTTT
TRBJ2-7,.,TRBV6-5,few,CASSETLYYEQYF,TGTGCCAGCAGTGAGACACTGTACTACGAGCAGTACTTC
TRBJ2-3,.,TRBV7-9,few,CASSWGHVSTDTQYF,TGTGCCAGCAGCTGGGGACACGTTAGCACAGATACGCAGTATTTT
TRBJ1-5,.,TRBV5-4,.,CATKIDQPQHF,TGTGCCACCAAAATCGATCAGCCCCAGCATTTT
TRBJ1-5,TRBD1,TRBV30,once,CAWSLGQLNQPQHF,TGTGCCTGGAGCTTGGGACAGCTCAATCAGCCCCAGCATTTT
TRBJ2-5,.,TRBV29-1,.,CSSRLTPRQETQYF,TGCAGCTCCCGTCTGACACCCAGACAAGAGACCCAGTACTTC
TRBJ2-1,.,TRBV2,many,CASSVLAIYEQFF,TGTGCCAGCAGTGTCCTAGCTATTTATGAGCAGTTCTTC
TRBJ1-1,.,TRBV7-2,.,CASRLEGTEAFF,TGTGCCAGCAGATTGGAGGGCACTGAAGCTTTCTTT
TRBJ2-7,TRBD1,TRBV6-2/TRBV6-3,.,CASSYGTGQPTYEQYF,TGTGCCAGCAGCTACGGGACGGGACAGCCAACCTACGAGCAGTACTTC
TRBJ2-7,TRBD2,TRBV20-1,.,CSALAGGTYEQYF,TGCAGTGCTCTAGCGGGGGGAACCTACGAGCAGTACTTC
TRBJ2-2,TRBD2,TRBV9,.,CASSKLVSGGAGELFF,TGTGCCAGCAGCAAACTTGTCAGCGGGGGGGCCGGGGAGCTGTTTTTT
TRBJ2-7,.,TRBV4-2,many,CASSQDRSYEQYF,TGTGCCAGCAGCCAAGACAGGTCCTACGAGCAGTACTTC
TRBJ1-1,.,TRBV4-3,.,CASSQDPLGTRKIQAFF,TGCGCCAGCAGCCAAGATCCTCTAGGAACACGGAAAATTCAAGCTTTCTTT
TRBJ2-1,.,TRBV11-2,.,CASRSNQGNEQFF,TGTGCCAGCAGGTCCAACCAGGGAAATGAGCAGTTCTTC
TRBJ2-3,TRBD2,TRBV3-1,many,CASSQGETSGLSTDTQYF,TGTGCCAGCAGCCAAGGGGAGACTAGCGGATTGAGCACAGATACGCAGTATTTT
TRBJ1-5,TRBD1,TRBV4-2,once,CASSQDRGQGQPQHF,TGTGCCAGCAGCCAAGATCGGGGACAGGGCCAGCCCCAGCATTTT
TRBJ2-2,TRBD2,TRBV3-1,.,CASSHVAGGNTGELFF,TGTGCCAGCAGCCACGTAGCGGGGGGGAACACCGGGGAGCTGTTTTTT
TRBJ2-7,.,TRBV5-1,.,CASSLEASPSYEQYF,TGCGCCAGCAGCCTAGAGGCCAGTCCCTCCTACGAGCAGTACTTC